This TCR beta chain was profiled in a study of shared clonotypes between healthy human individuals. Study-wide results and caveats: Clonotypes which were not shared had lower generation probabilities than clonotypes that all four donors shared. The study drew on few donors, limiting represented genetic and exposure-history diversity. Larger estimated richness was generally recorded for naive subsets relative to memory subsets.

Worth noting for this clone: What it recognizes is unknown.

Germline CDR1 and CDR2: SGDLS and YYNGEE. The trim removed 3 bases at V and 5 bases at J, leaving 5 bases unmatched. This CDR3 contains 15 residues. TCRdb's table, derived via immunoSEQ multiplex PCR, lists solely in-frame clones and lacks some. The sample contains some 2,500,000 clones, around 92% of which appear only once. The receptor comes from a man between 18 and 35 years old in good health. Some clones in this sample may be carry-over from other donors' samples. Source material: naive CD4+ T cells from PBMCs. Subset indicated: CD45RA+ positively selected. The chain is built from TRBV9 and TRBJ2-7, with 13 bases aligning to TRBD2. The CDR3 DNA is TGTGCCAGCAGCGGAGGACTAGCGGGAGTCAACGAGCAGTACTTC. It codes for CASSGGLAGVNEQYF.